The source of this T cell receptor (beta chain) is a study of long-term antiretroviral therapy in people with HIV. Germline V lookup: CDR1 LNHNV, CDR2 YYDKDF (reference sequence). This CDR3 has 15 residues. Trimming at V came to 1 base and at J to 5 bases, leaving 4 bases not matched to a gene. The authors ran the immunoSEQ assay, v3.0, at survey level. The repertoire was sequenced with immunoSEQ multiplex PCR; TCRdb's copy has only in-frame clones and lacks some. The table has some 30,000 clones, more than 75% seen once. Material: unsorted PBMCs, obtained 2 years after starting antiretroviral therapy. The gene calls are TRBV15 and TRBJ1-4; TRBD1 agrees at 7 bases. The clonotype comes from a man between 45 and 60 years old with HIV. CDR3: CATSRGQGINEKLFF. DNA of the CDR3: TGTGCCACCAGCAGAGGACAGGGTATAAATGAAAAACTGTTTTTT.